This TCR beta chain comes out of a study of cytomegalovirus exposure and HLA in healthy donors. Study-wide points: Several of the most significant clusters were apparently associated with common viral pathogens in a later analysis. The study dropped some indistinguishable V segments, TRBV6-2 and TRBV6-3 among them. The authors enumerated over 150 TCR beta chains as linked to cytomegalovirus.

Both 60 Vbeta primers and 13 Jbeta primers went into the PCR. The assay was immunoSEQ multiplex PCR, and TCRdb's table has in-frame clones only and misses some. The table records 85,000 to 90,000 clones, roughly 84% of them present only once. The ends were cut back, 5 bases at V and 6 bases at J, with 13 bases in the middle. The CDR3 has 13 amino acids. Germline V gene lookup returns CDR1 SGHTA and CDR2 FQGTGA. This clone showed up just a few times. Antigen unknown. The genes are TRBV7-3 and TRBJ1-1; a weak D match, TRBD1 (5 bases). The TCR comes from a man aged 25 to 40 in good health and CMV-seronegative. The specimen was PBMCs. CDR3 in DNA: TGTGCCAGCAGCACCCTCCGGGGGGCTGAAGCTTTCTTT. Translation: CASSTLRGAEAFF.